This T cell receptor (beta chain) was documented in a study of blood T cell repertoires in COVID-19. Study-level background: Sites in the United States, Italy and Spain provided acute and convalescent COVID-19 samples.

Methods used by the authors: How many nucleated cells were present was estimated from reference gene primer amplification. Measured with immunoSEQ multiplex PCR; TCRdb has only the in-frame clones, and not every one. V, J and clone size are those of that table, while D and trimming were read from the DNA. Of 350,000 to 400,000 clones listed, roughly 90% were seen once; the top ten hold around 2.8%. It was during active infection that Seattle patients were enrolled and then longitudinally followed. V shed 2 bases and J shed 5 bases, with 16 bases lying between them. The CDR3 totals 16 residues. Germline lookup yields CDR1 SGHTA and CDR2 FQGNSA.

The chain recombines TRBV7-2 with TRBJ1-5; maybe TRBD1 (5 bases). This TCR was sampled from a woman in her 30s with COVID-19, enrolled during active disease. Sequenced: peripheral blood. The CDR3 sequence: CASSLIGGFSDQPQHF. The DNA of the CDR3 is TGTGCCAGCAGCTTAATTGGGGGGTTCAGTGATCAGCCCCAGCATTTT.